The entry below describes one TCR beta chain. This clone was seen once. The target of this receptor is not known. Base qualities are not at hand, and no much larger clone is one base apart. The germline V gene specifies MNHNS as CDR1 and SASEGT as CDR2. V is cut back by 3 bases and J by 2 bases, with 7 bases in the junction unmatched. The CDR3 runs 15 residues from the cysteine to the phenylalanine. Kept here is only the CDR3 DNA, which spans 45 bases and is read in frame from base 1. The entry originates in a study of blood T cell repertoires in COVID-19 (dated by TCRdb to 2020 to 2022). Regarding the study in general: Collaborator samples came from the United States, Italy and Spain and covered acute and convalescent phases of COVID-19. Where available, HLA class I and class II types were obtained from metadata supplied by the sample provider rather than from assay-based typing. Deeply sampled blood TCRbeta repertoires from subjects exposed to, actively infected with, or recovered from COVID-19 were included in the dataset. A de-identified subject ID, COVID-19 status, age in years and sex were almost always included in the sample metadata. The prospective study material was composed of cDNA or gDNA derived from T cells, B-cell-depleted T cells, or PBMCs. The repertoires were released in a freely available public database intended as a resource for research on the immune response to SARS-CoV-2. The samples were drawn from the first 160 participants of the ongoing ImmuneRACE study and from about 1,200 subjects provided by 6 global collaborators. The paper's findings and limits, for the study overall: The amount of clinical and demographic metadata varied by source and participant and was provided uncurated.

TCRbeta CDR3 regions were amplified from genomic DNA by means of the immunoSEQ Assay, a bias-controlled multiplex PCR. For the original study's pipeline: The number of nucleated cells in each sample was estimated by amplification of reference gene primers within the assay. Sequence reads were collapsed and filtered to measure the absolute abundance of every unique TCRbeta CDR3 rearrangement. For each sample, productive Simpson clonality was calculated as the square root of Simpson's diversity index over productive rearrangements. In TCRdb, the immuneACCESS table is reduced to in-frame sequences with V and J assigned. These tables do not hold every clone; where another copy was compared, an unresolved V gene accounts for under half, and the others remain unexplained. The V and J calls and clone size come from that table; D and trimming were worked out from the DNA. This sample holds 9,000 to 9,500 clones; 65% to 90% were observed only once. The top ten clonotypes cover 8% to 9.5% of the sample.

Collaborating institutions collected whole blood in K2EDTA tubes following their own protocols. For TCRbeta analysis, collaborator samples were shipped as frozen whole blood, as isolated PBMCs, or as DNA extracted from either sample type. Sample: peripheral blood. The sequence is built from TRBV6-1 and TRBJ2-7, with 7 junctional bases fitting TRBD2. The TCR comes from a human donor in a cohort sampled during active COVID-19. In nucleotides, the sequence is TGTGCCAGCAGTGATGCTTTGGCGGGGGCCTACGAGCAGTACTTC. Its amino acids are CASSDALAGAYEQYF.